Each of the 14 T cell receptor beta chains below was sequenced from the same sample in a study of chronic HIV infection and antiretroviral therapy. Each CDR3 protein is one row after TCRdb ran MiXCR on the 5' RACE reads. Here the sample spans 30,000 to 45,000 distinct CDR3 sequences, approximately 7.4% being singletons. Material: peripheral blood. The receptors here all came from an adult who had HIV and had not received antiretroviral therapy, or was an uninfected healthy control (not recorded which).

The chain couples TRBV5-1 to TRBJ1-5; D gene uncertain. V shed 0 bases and J shed 7 bases, with 14 bases lying between them. This CDR3 spans 15 amino acids. Germline V gives CDR1 SGHRS, CDR2 YFSETQ. As DNA, the CDR3 is TGCGCCAGCAGCTTGGACGGGGAGGTAGGACAGCCCCAGCATTTT. It translates to CASSLDGEVGQPQHF.

This clonotype was counted a few times. The chain employs TRBV6-2 or TRBV6-3 and TRBJ1-2; D not resolved. V lost 2 bases and J lost 5, with 6 bases in between. The CDR3 is made up of 12 amino acids. Germline V gene lookup returns CDR1 MNHEY and CDR2 SVGEGT. The CDR3 protein is CASSYISYGYTF. CDR3 coding DNA: TGTGCCAGCAGTTACATTTCGTATGGCTACACCTTC.

This clonotype has only a few counts. This sequence joins TRBV18 and TRBJ1-5; no reliable D call. There are 15 residues in the CDR3. Per the germline V gene, CDR1 is KGHSH and CDR2 is LQKENI. Trimming removed 3 bases from V and 5 bases from J, with 14 bases in between. The CDR3 is CASSPKHLGDQPQHF. Here the CDR3 DNA reads TGTGCCAGCTCACCTAAACACCTTGGGGATCAGCCCCAGCATTTT.

In its sample, this clonotype was seen many times. This chain connects TRBV20-1 to TRBJ2-1; TRBD2 agrees at 14 bases. The CDR3 contains 14 residues. J was trimmed by 8 bases and V by 8 bases; bases with no gene match: 8. CDR1 DFQATT and CDR2 SNEGSKA come from the germline V gene (reference sequence). The CDR3: CSSDGTSGSYEQFF. DNA for the CDR3: TGCAGTTCGGATGGGACTAGCGGGAGCTATGAGCAGTTCTTC.

This clonotype has just a few counts. This chain joins TRBV29-1 and TRBJ2-5, with D possibly being TRBD2 (6 bases). Trimming removed 7 bases from V and 0 bases from J, with 9 bases in between. Germline V gene sequence: CDR1 SQVTM, CDR2 ANQGSEA. This CDR3 is built from 12 residues. This chain's CDR3 is CSGGLDQETQYF. The CDR3 nucleotides are TGCAGCGGGGGACTTGACCAAGAGACCCAGTACTTC. Looking up the rest from reference TRBV29-1 and TRBJ2-5 gives the full variable domain: SAVISQKPSRDICQRGTSLTIQCQVDSQVTMMFWYRQQPGQSLTLIATANQGSEATYESGFVIDKFPISRPNLTFSTLTVSNMSPEDSSIYLCSGGLDQETQYFGPGTRLLVL.

This clonotype was seen a few times. This rearrangement joins TRBV12-3 or TRBV12-4 to TRBJ2-3, with a weak D call TRBD2 (5 bases). The CDR3 is 12 residues long. V was cut by 3 bases and J by 13 bases, with 14 bases left in between. CDR3 loop: CASSFRGDTEYF. The CDR3, as DNA: TGTGCCAGCAGTTTTCGGGGAGATACTGAGTATTTT.

This clonotype showed up many times. This chain connects TRBV29-1 to TRBJ2-7; 8 bases map to TRBD1. This CDR3 comprises 14 residues. Germline V gene lookup returns CDR1 SQVTM and CDR2 ANQGSEA. Unmatched junction bases numbered 8, after V lost 2 bases and J lost 5 bases. CDR3 loop: CSVERQGTIHEQYF. For the CDR3, the DNA is TGCAGCGTTGAAAGACAGGGGACCATCCACGAGCAGTACTTC.

This clonotype was detected ten times or more. V and J are TRBV12-3 or TRBV12-4 and TRBJ2-7, with D perhaps TRBD1 or TRBD2 (5 bases each). Trimming took 5 bases from V and 1 from J, leaving 12 bases between them. CDR3 size: 14 residues. Here the CDR3 DNA reads TGTGCCAGCAGTAGGGACCAGATGTCCTACGAGCAGTACTTC. Translated: CASSRDQMSYEQYF.

Note on this clonotype: This may be a read error, as it is one base from a much larger clone. V is TRBV10-3 and J is TRBJ1-1; tentatively, D is TRBD1 (6 bases). The V gene's germline CDR1 is ENHRY and CDR2 SYGVKD. The CDR3 runs to 13 residues. CDR3 protein: CASVGGTTTKAFF. Written as DNA, the CDR3 is TGTGCCAGCGTAGGGGGAACTACCACTAAAGCTTTCTTT.

The rearrangement joins TRBV10-3 to TRBJ2-3; D may correspond to TRBD1 or TRBD2 (5 bases each). Germline values: CDR1 ENHRY, CDR2 SYGVKD. CDR3 length equals 11 residues. V lost 7 bases, J lost 5 bases, and 7 bases lay in between. The CDR3 DNA is TGTGCCATCACTGGGGGAGATACGCAGTATTTT. It encodes CAITGGDTQYF.

This clonotype was seen many times. The chain joins TRBV20-1 to TRBJ2-5; the match to TRBD2 covers 9 bases. The germline gives CDR1 DFQATT, CDR2 SNEGSKA (reference sequence). V shed 1 base and J 5 bases; nucleotides not matched to a gene: 14. The CDR3 totals 17 residues. The CDR3 nucleotides are TGCAGTGCTAGAGCCCGGATTGCTAGCGGGACGGGGGAGACCCAGTACTTC. Translating gives CSARARIASGTGETQYF.

This clonotype was seen only once. A much more abundant neighbour one base away suggests this may be a read error. The V gene is TRBV4-2, the J gene TRBJ2-5; tentative D call: TRBD2 (5 bases). Germline CDR1 LGHNA, CDR2 YNFKEQ. The CDR3 covers 13 residues. Trimming took 5 bases from V and 3 from J, leaving 10 bases between them. The CDR3 DNA reads TGTGCCAGCAGCAGCCGGGGAGAAGAGACCCAGTACTTC. Residues: CASSSRGEETQYF.

The chain couples TRBV29-1 to TRBJ2-5; TRBD1 agrees at 9 bases. V shed 7 bases and J 8 bases; nucleotides not matched to a gene: 8. Germline CDR1 is SQVTM and CDR2 is ANQGSEA. The CDR3 length is 12 residues. The CDR3 reads CSAGTGILTQYF. The CDR3 DNA reads TGCAGCGCCGGGACAGGGATTTTAACCCAGTACTTC.

There are many counts of this clonotype. The chain links TRBV24-1 to TRBJ1-5; no clear D gene. Germline CDR1 and CDR2: KGHDR and SFDVKD. V dropped 3 bases and J dropped 15 bases, with 17 bases sitting between them. CDR3 size: 13 residues. The CDR3 loop is CATSDPQSARAHF. The CDR3 bases are TGTGCCACCAGTGATCCCCAATCAGCAAGGGCGCATTTT.